This record covers a single T cell receptor (beta chain). The target antigen is unknown. PCR was performed using 60 Vbeta and 13 Jbeta primers. Some clones are missing from TCRdb's copy, which holds only in-frame ones; the method was immunoSEQ multiplex PCR. The profile shows about 240,000 clones, approximately 81% of them singletons. The data were obtained in a study of cytomegalovirus exposure and HLA in healthy donors. Points from the study as a whole: An analysis done earlier found most TCR beta V segments productive about 87% or about 30% of the time. Most TCR sequences proved rare, with some public TCRs found in many donors.

Sequencing input: PBMCs. The TCR was taken from a woman aged 60-75 years in good health and CMV-seropositive.

The CDR3: CASSQDSGNEQFF. CDR3 sequence (DNA): TGCGCCAGCAGCCAAGACTCGGGGAATGAGCAGTTCTTC. The chain has TRBV4-1 and TRBJ2-1; D is possibly TRBD2 (5 bases). In germline, CDR1 is MGHRA, CDR2 YSYEKL. Trimming shortened V by 0 bases and J by 7 bases, and 7 bases separated the two germline ends. This CDR3 is 13 amino acids long.